The next 31 T cell receptor beta chains were all read from a single sample in a study of blood T cell repertoires in COVID-19 (dated by TCRdb to between 2020 and 2021). Library construction relied on the immunoSEQ multiplex PCR assay. The immuneACCESS repertoire file appears here via TCRdb, limited to in-frame rearrangements. These files lack a portion of the clones; in checked studies, under half of the deficit traces to unresolved V genes, and the cause of the others is not known. For this sample the table gives more than 60,000 clones, of which 65% to 85% were detected only once. More than 5% of the sample is held by the ten biggest clonotypes. What was sequenced was peripheral blood. The source is a man aged 55 to 70 with active or convalescent COVID-19.

This clone was seen repeatedly, ten times or more. This chain joins TRBV2 and TRBJ1-1; D is possibly TRBD1 (5 bases). There are 15 residues in the CDR3. Looked up from germline, CDR1 is SNHLY and CDR2 is FYNNEI. Between the trimmed V and J ends, which lost 1 base and 1 base, there was a span of 10 bases. CDR3 nucleotides: TGTGCCAGCAGTGAAGGGGGGGTAGGGAACACTGAAGCTTTCTTT. Its translation: CASSEGGVGNTEAFF.

This sequence joins TRBV29-1 and TRBJ1-5; the match to TRBD1 covers 7 bases. Germline CDR1 reads SQVTM; CDR2 reads ANQGSEA. Unmatched junction bases numbered 10, after V lost 8 bases and J lost 15 bases. CDR3 length: 10 amino acids. The CDR3 reads CSLARGQRHF. CDR3 in DNA: TGCAGCCTAGCCAGGGGACAGCGGCATTTT.

This chain joins TRBV7-2 and TRBJ2-1, with TRBD2 matching over 7 bases. The trim removed 5 bases at V and 7 bases at J, leaving 17 bases unmatched. This CDR3 has 17 residues. Per the germline V gene, CDR1 is SGHTA and CDR2 is FQGNSA. CDR3 in DNA: TGTGCCAGCAGCCCCCTCCCCAGGACATCGGGAGGAAATGAGCAGTTCTTC. The encoded protein is CASSPLPRTSGGNEQFF.

The V and J genes are TRBV5-5 and TRBJ1-1; the D is unclear. This CDR3 spans 14 amino acids. Germline CDR1 reads SGHKS; CDR2 reads YYEKEE (reference sequence). Trimming took 6 bases from V and 6 from J, leaving 18 bases between them. For the CDR3, the DNA is TGTGCCAGCACCCCCGCGACTGGCCGGCCTGAAGCTTTCTTT. It encodes CASTPATGRPEAFF. The whole variable domain, filled in from reference TRBV5-5 and TRBJ1-1, reads DAGVTQSPTHLIKTRGQQVTLRCSPISGHKSVSWYQQVLGQGPQFIFQYYEKEERGRGNFPDRFSARQFPNYSSELNVNALLLGDSALYLCASTPATGRPEAFFGQGTRLTVV.

The chain employs TRBV14 and TRBJ1-1; D not certain. The V end was cut by 1 base, the J end by 6 bases, with 12 bases between. Germline CDR1 and CDR2: SGHDN and FVKESK. CDR3 length equals 14 residues. The CDR3 protein is CASSQGSGSAEAFF. The CDR3, as DNA: TGTGCCAGCAGCCAAGGGAGTGGTAGCGCTGAAGCTTTCTTT.

The rearrangement uses TRBV7-2 and TRBJ2-7; maybe TRBD1 (6 bases). Trimming cost V 1 base and J 7 bases, with 20 bases left between them. The germline gives CDR1 SGHTA, CDR2 FQGNSA. The CDR3 consists of 16 residues. The chain's CDR3 is CASSLDTGTPKGEQYF. CDR3 in DNA: TGTGCCAGCAGCTTAGATACAGGGACCCCGAAGGGTGAGCAGTACTTC.

V gene TRBV7-9 combines with J gene TRBJ1-5, with D perhaps matching TRBD1 (6 bases). Trimming left V 4 bases short and J 0 bases short, with 13 bases between. The CDR3 has 16 amino acids. Germline V gene lookup returns CDR1 SEHNR and CDR2 FQNEAQ (reference sequence). The chain's CDR3 is CASSSGTIGSNQPQHF. The CDR3 bases are TGTGCCAGCAGCTCGGGGACAATCGGTAGCAATCAGCCCCAGCATTTT.

The chain has TRBV11-3 and TRBJ1-1, with 8 nucleotides matching TRBD1. V trimming: 0 bases; J trimming: 3 bases; junction bases outside the gene matches: 3. CDR3 length equals 15 residues. Germline V gene lookup returns CDR1 SGHNT and CDR2 YENEEA. The CDR3 spells CASSLEQGGYTEAFF. In DNA form, the CDR3 reads TGTGCCAGCAGCTTAGAACAGGGGGGGTACACTGAAGCTTTCTTT. Looking up the rest from reference TRBV11-3 and TRBJ1-1 gives the full variable domain: EAGVVQSPRYKIIEKKQPVAFWCNPISGHNTLYWYLQNLGQGPELLIRYENEEAVDDSQLPKDRFSAERLKGVDSTLKIQPAELGDSAVYLCASSLEQGGYTEAFFGQGTRLTVV.

The chain has TRBV12-3 or TRBV12-4 and TRBJ2-7, with D perhaps TRBD1 (6 bases). V was trimmed by 6 bases and J by 7 bases, leaving 10 bases between them. The CDR3 runs 11 residues. The CDR3 region has the DNA TGTGCCAGCAGCGGTGACAGGGAGCAGTACTTC. Its protein is CASSGDREQYF.

The chain is built from TRBV12-3 or TRBV12-4 and TRBJ2-3; 9 bases fit TRBD2. V shed 1 base, J shed 8 bases, and the junction held 1 base outside the gene matches. The CDR3 spans 13 residues. The chain's CDR3 is CASSLGGRGTQYF. The CDR3 DNA sequence: TGTGCCAGCAGTTTAGGCGGGAGGGGTACGCAGTATTTT.

The CDR3: CASTAVPLAGYETQYF. The CDR3 DNA reads TGTGCCAGCACCGCCGTCCCACTAGCGGGGTATGAGACCCAGTACTTC. The chain is built from TRBV7-6 and TRBJ2-5; the match to TRBD2 covers 10 bases. Germline V gene data show CDR1 as SGHVS and CDR2 as FNYEAQ. Losses at the gene ends were 7 bases for V and 5 bases for J; bases not matched to a gene: 13. This CDR3 region has 16 residues.

The chain uses TRBV5-6 and TRBJ2-7; 10 nucleotides agree with TRBD2. This CDR3 comprises 15 residues. With V trimmed by 0 bases and J by 3 bases, 3 bases remained unmatched. Germline CDR1 reads SGHDT; CDR2 reads YYEEEE. The CDR3 sequence: CASSLVGTSDYEQYF. The CDR3 DNA sequence: TGTGCCAGCAGCTTGGTTGGGACTAGCGACTACGAGCAGTACTTC.

This clone was seen only a few times. The gene calls are TRBV9 and TRBJ1-6; tentatively, D is TRBD1 (5 bases). CDR3 length: 14 residues. V dropped 4 bases and J dropped 7 bases, with 12 bases sitting between them. CDR1 and CDR2 from the germline V gene are SGDLS and YYNGEE. The DNA for the CDR3 is TGTGCCAGCAGCCCCCGGGACTTAAATTCACCCCTCCACTTT. It specifies CASSPRDLNSPLHF.

The chain's CDR3 is CASSFRAPPGTEAFF. The CDR3 bases are TGTGCCAGCAGTTTTCGAGCCCCTCCGGGAACTGAAGCTTTCTTT. The chain has TRBV7-2 and TRBJ1-1; D unresolved. The CDR3 length is 15 residues. Germline V gene data show CDR1 as SGHTA and CDR2 as FQGNSA. V was shortened by 6 bases and J by 5 bases, with 19 bases between the two germline ends.

This rearrangement joins TRBV2 to TRBJ2-7; maybe TRBD2 (5 bases). The CDR3 totals 12 residues. In germline, CDR1 is SNHLY, CDR2 FYNNEI. V was shortened by 8 bases and J by 2 bases, with 10 bases between the two germline ends. Here the CDR3 DNA reads TGTGCCAGCGGGAGACGGACCTACGAGCAGTACTTC. Its translation: CASGRRTYEQYF.

The chain employs TRBV30 and TRBJ2-1; 9 nucleotides align to TRBD1. V shed 5 bases and J 9 bases; nucleotides not matched to a gene: 8. The CDR3 spans 13 residues. CDR1 GTSNPN and CDR2 SVGIG come from the germline V gene (reference sequence). CDR3 coding DNA: TGTGCCTGGCTGGGACAGGGTCAGGGTGAGCAGTTCTTC. Residues: CAWLGQGQGEQFF. The full variable domain, with the rest looked up from reference TRBV30 and TRBJ2-1, is SQTIHQWPATLVQPVGSPLSLECTVEGTSNPNLYWYRQAAGRGLQLLFYSVGIGQISSEVPQNLSASRPQDRQFILSSKKLLLSDSGFYLCAWLGQGQGEQFFGPGTRLTVL.

The chain recombines TRBV9 with TRBJ2-3, with 8 bases that match TRBD1. Germline V lookup: CDR1 SGDLS, CDR2 YYNGEE. V lost 3 bases and J lost 4; bases outside the gene matches: 10. The CDR3 has 16 residues. The CDR3 here is CASSAGGQGRADTQYF. Written as DNA, the CDR3 is TGTGCCAGCAGCGCCGGCGGACAGGGAAGGGCAGATACGCAGTATTTT.

The J gene is TRBJ2-3, the V gene TRBV19, with 9 bases aligning to TRBD2. The germline CDR1 and CDR2 sequences are LNHDA and SQIVND (reference sequence). CDR3 length: 16 amino acids. The V gene end was trimmed by 3 bases and the J gene end by 6 bases; junction bases not matched to a gene: 10. The CDR3 is CASSISPGGGADTQYF. CDR3 coding DNA: TGTGCCAGTAGTATCTCTCCCGGCGGGGGGGCGGATACGCAGTATTTT.

The rearrangement links TRBV6-1 to TRBJ1-2, with D maybe TRBD1 (5 bases). Germline CDR1 is MNHNS and CDR2 is SASEGT. The CDR3 length is 15 residues. V was trimmed by 7 bases and J by 4 bases, leaving 19 bases between them. The CDR3 loop reads CASTPTSGALYGYTF. CDR3 DNA sequence: TGTGCCAGCACACCCACCAGCGGGGCTCTCTATGGCTACACCTTC.

This clone has only a few counts. The rearrangement joins TRBV9 to TRBJ1-6; 8 bases are shared with TRBD1. V was clipped by 0 bases and J by 6 bases; unmatched bases: 2. This CDR3 spans 15 amino acids. The germline CDR1 and CDR2 sequences are SGDLS and YYNGEE. The CDR3 nucleotides read TGTGCCAGCAGCGTAGGGGGACAGGTTAATTCACCCCTCCACTTT. Its translation is CASSVGGQVNSPLHF.

The chain combines TRBV14 with TRBJ2-1, with 14 bases that match TRBD2. The length of the CDR3 is 21 residues. Germline V lookup: CDR1 SGHDN, CDR2 FVKESK. Trimming cost V 4 bases and J 0 bases; bases outside gene matches: 14. The CDR3, as DNA: TGTGCCAGCAGCCCAAAGACGGGACTAGCGGGGGAGAGGAGCTCCTACAATGAGCAGTTCTTC. Its protein is CASSPKTGLAGERSSYNEQFF. The whole variable domain, remainder taken from reference TRBV14 and TRBJ2-1, is EAGVTQFPSHSVIEKGQTVTLRCDPISGHDNLYWYRRVMGKEIKFLLHFVKESKQDESGMPNNRFLAERTGGTYSTLKVQPAELEDSGVYFCASSPKTGLAGERSSYNEQFFGPGTRLTVL.

The chain couples TRBV5-4 to TRBJ1-2, with 9 nucleotides matching TRBD1. Germline CDR1 reads SGHNT; CDR2 reads YYREEE (reference sequence). This CDR3 has 15 residues. Germline trimming cut 3 bases from V and 5 bases from J; bases unmatched to any gene: 8. The CDR3 bases are TGTGCCAGCAGCTCGACAGGGGGTTCGTTGTATGGCTACACCTTC. Its protein is CASSSTGGSLYGYTF.

This rearrangement joins TRBV7-5 to TRBJ1-2; the table's D call TRBD1 went unverified against the DNA. TRBV7-5 is a pseudogene segment. The CDR3 totals 17 residues. The DNA of the CDR3 is TGTGCCAGAAGCATCGACGGGACAGGGACCGATAACTATGGCTACACCTTC. Its protein is CARSIDGTGTDNYGYTF.

The J gene is TRBJ2-7, the V gene TRBV6-4; a possible D gene is TRBD2 (6 bases). V was shortened by 3 bases and J by 2 bases, with 14 bases between the two germline ends. This CDR3 spans 15 amino acids. The germline CDR1 and CDR2 sequences are MRHNA and SNTAGT. CDR3 amino acids: CASSEGWGVTYEQYF. DNA for the CDR3: TGTGCCAGCAGTGAAGGGTGGGGGGTGACCTACGAGCAGTACTTC.

V is TRBV5-5 and J is TRBJ1-1; D ambiguous. With 1 base removed from V and 0 bases from J, the gap between germline ends came to 7 bases. The CDR3 runs 14 residues. Germline values: CDR1 SGHKS, CDR2 YYEKEE (reference sequence). The DNA for the CDR3 is TGTGCCAGCAGCTTGTGGGCGATGAACACTGAAGCTTTCTTT. Its protein product is CASSLWAMNTEAFF.

This clone was observed once. The gene calls are TRBV30 and TRBJ1-1, with TRBD1 matching over 9 bases. The V gene end was trimmed by 6 bases and the J gene end by 6 bases; junction bases not matched to a gene: 5. Germline loops: CDR1 GTSNPN, CDR2 SVGIG (reference sequence). The CDR3 totals 12 residues. The DNA for the CDR3 is TGTGCCTGCGGACAGGGGATAGCTGAAGCTTTCTTT. Residues: CACGQGIAEAFF.

This sequence joins TRBV4-1 and TRBJ2-7; 13 nucleotides match TRBD2. This CDR3 is 19 amino acids long. From germline, CDR1 is MGHRA and CDR2 YSYEKL. V trimming: 1 base; J trimming: 0 bases; junction bases outside the gene matches: 9. The CDR3 reads CASSQGTSGGPGSSYEQYF. The CDR3 DNA follows: TGCGCCAGCAGCCAAGGGACTAGCGGGGGCCCCGGGAGCTCCTACGAGCAGTACTTC.

This rearrangement joins TRBV6-2 or TRBV6-3 to TRBJ2-7, with D possibly TRBD2 on 6 matching bases. The germline V gene has CDR1 MNHEY and CDR2 SVGEGT. The V and J ends lost 5 bases and 3 bases respectively, with 14 bases between them. The CDR3 runs 14 residues. Here the CDR3 reads CASSGARRDYEQYF. CDR3 nucleotide sequence: TGTGCCAGCAGTGGGGCGAGGAGGGACTACGAGCAGTACTTC.

V is TRBV2 and J is TRBJ1-1, with 7 bases matching TRBD1. The V gene's germline CDR1 is SNHLY and CDR2 FYNNEI. V shed 5 bases, J shed 1 base, and the junction held 7 bases outside the gene matches. The CDR3 is 15 residues long. For the CDR3, the DNA is TGTGCCAGCAGTTCAACAGGGGTGGGGAACACTGAAGCTTTCTTT. Translation: CASSSTGVGNTEAFF.

The V gene is TRBV4-2, the J gene TRBJ2-5; a weak D match, TRBD2 (5 bases). Germline V lookup: CDR1 LGHNA, CDR2 YNFKEQ. Trimming removed 4 bases from V and 5 bases from J, with 14 bases in between. This CDR3 region has 14 residues. CDR3 DNA sequence: TGTGCCAGCAGCCCGGGCACTAGACGGGAGACCCAGTACTTC. Protein product: CASSPGTRRETQYF.

The rearrangement links TRBV12-3 or TRBV12-4 to TRBJ1-5, with 7 bases lining up with TRBD1. This CDR3 is built from 13 residues. V dropped 6 bases and J dropped 4; count of bases not matched to a gene: 3. This chain's CDR3 is CASSKTGNQPQHF. In DNA form, the CDR3 reads TGTGCCAGCAGCAAGACAGGGAATCAGCCCCAGCATTTT.